This T cell receptor (beta chain) was sequenced in a study of blood T cell repertoires in COVID-19. Study information: Donors in the United States, Italy and Spain gave samples during acute or convalescent COVID-19. From T cells, B-cell-depleted T cells, or PBMCs came the material, which was cDNA or gDNA.

Sequenced by immunoSEQ multiplex PCR; TCRdb stores in-frame clones only, minus some. The table records about 210,000 clones, 80% to 90% of them present only once. V lost 2 bases, J lost 1 base, and 14 bases lay in between. This CDR3 is built from 16 residues. Germline loops: CDR1 MNHEY, CDR2 SVGAGI. This sequence was found in a middle-aged woman with active or convalescent COVID-19. This chain uses TRBV6-5 with TRBJ1-1; D perhaps matches TRBD1 (5 bases). Sequenced input: peripheral blood. Here the CDR3 reads CASSYLYDSRNTEAFF. The CDR3 coding sequence is TGTGCCAGCAGTTACCTATATGACAGTAGGAACACTGAAGCTTTCTTT.